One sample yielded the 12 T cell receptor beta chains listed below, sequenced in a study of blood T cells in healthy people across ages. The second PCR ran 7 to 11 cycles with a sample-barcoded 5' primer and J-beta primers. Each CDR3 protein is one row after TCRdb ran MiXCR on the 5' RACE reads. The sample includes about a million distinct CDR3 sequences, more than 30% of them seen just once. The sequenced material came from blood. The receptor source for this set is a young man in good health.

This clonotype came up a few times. The CDR3: CASSESGGELIYGYTF. The CDR3 bases are TGTGCCAGCAGTGAGAGCGGGGGCGAGTTAATCTATGGCTACACCTTC. This chain links TRBV25-1 with TRBJ1-2; maybe TRBD1 (6 bases). Germline CDR1 reads MGHDK; CDR2 reads SYGVNS. Trimming stripped 3 bases from V and 4 bases from J, with 18 bases between. The CDR3 length is 16 residues.

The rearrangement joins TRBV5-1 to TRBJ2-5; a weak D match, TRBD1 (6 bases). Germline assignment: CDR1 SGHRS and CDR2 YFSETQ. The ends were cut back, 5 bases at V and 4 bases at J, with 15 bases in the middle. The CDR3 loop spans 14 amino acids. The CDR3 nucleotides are TGCGCCAGCAGACTTACTGGGACAATAGAGACCCAGTACTTC. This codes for CASRLTGTIETQYF.

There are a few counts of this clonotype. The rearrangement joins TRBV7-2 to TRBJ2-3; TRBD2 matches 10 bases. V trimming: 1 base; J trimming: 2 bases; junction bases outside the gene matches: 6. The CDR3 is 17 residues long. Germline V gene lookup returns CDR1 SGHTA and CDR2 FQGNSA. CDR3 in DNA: TGTGCCAGCAGCTTAGTTACTAGCGGGGCTTACACAGATACGCAGTATTTT. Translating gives CASSLVTSGAYTDTQYF.

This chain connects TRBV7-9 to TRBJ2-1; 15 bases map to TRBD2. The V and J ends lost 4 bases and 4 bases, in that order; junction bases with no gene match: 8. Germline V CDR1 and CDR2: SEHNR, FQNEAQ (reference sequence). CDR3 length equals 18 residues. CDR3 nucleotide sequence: TGTGCCAGCAGCTCCGGGACTAGCGGGGGGTCAACGTACAATGAGCAGTTCTTC. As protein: CASSSGTSGGSTYNEQFF.

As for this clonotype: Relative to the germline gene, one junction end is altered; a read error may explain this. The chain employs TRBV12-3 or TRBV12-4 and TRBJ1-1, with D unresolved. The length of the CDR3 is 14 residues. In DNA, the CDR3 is TGTGCCAGCAGCCCTAGAGTATTGAACACTGAAGCTCTCTTT. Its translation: CASSPRVLNTEALF.

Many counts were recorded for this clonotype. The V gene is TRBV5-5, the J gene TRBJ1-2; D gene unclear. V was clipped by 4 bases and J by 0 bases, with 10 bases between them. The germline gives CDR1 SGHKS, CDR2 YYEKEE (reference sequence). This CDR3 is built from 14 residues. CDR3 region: CASSREGTNYGYTF. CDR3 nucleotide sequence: TGTGCCAGCAGCAGAGAGGGAACTAACTATGGCTACACCTTC.

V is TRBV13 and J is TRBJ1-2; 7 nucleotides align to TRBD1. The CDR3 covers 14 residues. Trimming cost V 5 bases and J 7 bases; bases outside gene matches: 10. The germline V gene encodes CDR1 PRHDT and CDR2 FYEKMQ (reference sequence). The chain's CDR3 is CASSPLSTGSGYTF. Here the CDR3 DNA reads TGTGCCAGCAGCCCCCTTTCGACAGGGAGTGGCTACACCTTC.

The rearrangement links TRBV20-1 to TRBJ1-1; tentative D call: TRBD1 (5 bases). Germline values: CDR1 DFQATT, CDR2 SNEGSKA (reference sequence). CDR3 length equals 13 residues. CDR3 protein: CRVTGDMNTEAFF. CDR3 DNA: TGCAGGGTAACAGGAGATATGAACACTGAAGCTTTCTTT.

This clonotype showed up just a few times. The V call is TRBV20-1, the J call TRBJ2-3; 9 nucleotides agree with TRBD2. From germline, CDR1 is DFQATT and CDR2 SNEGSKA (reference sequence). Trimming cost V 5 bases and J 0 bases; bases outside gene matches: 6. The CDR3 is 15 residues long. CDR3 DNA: TGCAGTGCTCCCGCGCTAGCGGGGAGCACAGATACGCAGTATTTT. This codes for CSAPALAGSTDTQYF.

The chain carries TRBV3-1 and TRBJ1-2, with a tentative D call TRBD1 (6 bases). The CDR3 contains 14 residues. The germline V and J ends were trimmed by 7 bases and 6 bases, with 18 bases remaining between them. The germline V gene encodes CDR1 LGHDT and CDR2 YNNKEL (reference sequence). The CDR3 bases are TGTGCCAGCACCCAGAAGGGGGGGTTTAATGGCTACACCTTC. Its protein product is CASTQKGGFNGYTF.

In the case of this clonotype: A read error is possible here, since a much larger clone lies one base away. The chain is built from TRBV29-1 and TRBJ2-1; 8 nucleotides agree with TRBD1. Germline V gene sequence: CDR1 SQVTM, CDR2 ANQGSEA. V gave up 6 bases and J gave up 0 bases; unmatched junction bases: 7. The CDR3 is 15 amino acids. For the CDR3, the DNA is TGCAGCGTGTTGACAGGGGACAACTCCTACAATGAGCAGTTCTTC. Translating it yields CSVLTGDNSYNEQFF.

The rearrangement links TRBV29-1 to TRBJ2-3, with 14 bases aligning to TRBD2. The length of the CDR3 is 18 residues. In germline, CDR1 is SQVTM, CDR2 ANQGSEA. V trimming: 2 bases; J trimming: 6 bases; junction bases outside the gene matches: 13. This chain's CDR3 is CSVEFWTSGGPSLDTQYF. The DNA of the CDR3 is TGCAGCGTTGAATTTTGGACTAGCGGGGGGCCCAGCCTGGATACGCAGTATTTT.